The next 16 T cell receptor beta chains were all read from a single sample in a study of graft-versus-host responses after intestinal transplantation. Repertoires were generated with immunoSEQ multiplex PCR, while TCRdb's copy carries only in-frame clones and drops some. The sample includes around 6,400 clones, roughly a quarter of them seen just once. The starting material was alloreactive CD4+ T cells from a mixed lymphocyte reaction culture, obtained before intestinal transplant. Noted subset: CFSE-low proliferating T cells sorted from roughly 6-day pre-transplant mixed lymphocyte reaction (GvH or HvG direction). These receptors came from a human patient who received an intestinal transplant.

The rearrangement joins TRBV10-1 to TRBJ1-1; D is unclear. CDR3 length equals 13 residues. Trimming cost V 3 bases and J 5 bases, with 10 bases left between them. CDR1 is WNHNN, CDR2 SYGVQD, per germline (reference sequence). The CDR3 DNA is TGCGCCAGCAGTGATTTAGCGTTTACTGAAGCTTTCTTT. Translated: CASSDLAFTEAFF.

This clone was observed a handful of times. V usage is TRBV5-4 and J usage is TRBJ2-7; D is possibly TRBD1 (5 bases). The V end was cut by 0 bases, the J end by 3 bases, with 10 bases between. The germline V gene has CDR1 SGHNT and CDR2 YYREEE (reference sequence). This CDR3 has 14 amino acids. CDR3 amino acids: CASSLGGRLYEQYF. CDR3 nucleotide sequence: TGTGCCAGCAGCTTGGGGGGCCGACTCTACGAGCAGTACTTC. The entire variable domain, with the rest obtained from reference TRBV5-4 and TRBJ2-7, is as follows: ETGVTQSPTHLIKTRGQQVTLRCSSQSGHNTVSWYQQALGQGPQFIFQYYREEENGRGNFPPRFSGLQFPNYSSELNVNALELDDSALYLCASSLGGRLYEQYFGPGTRLTVT.

This clone was found a few times. The chain couples TRBV30 to TRBJ2-2; 11 bases are a match to TRBD2. CDR1 and CDR2 from the germline V gene are GTSNPN and SVGIG (reference sequence). V dropped 8 bases and J dropped 4; count of bases not matched to a gene: 6. This CDR3 spans 14 amino acids. The CDR3 is CAIQGLAVTGELFF. The CDR3 DNA reads TGTGCCATCCAGGGACTAGCGGTCACCGGGGAGCTGTTTTTT. The entire variable domain, with the rest obtained from reference TRBV30 and TRBJ2-2, is as follows: SQTIHQWPATLVQPVGSPLSLECTVEGTSNPNLYWYRQAAGRGLQLLFYSVGIGQISSEVPQNLSASRPQDRQFILSSKKLLLSDSGFYLCAIQGLAVTGELFFGEGSRLTVL.

The genes are TRBV7-2 and TRBJ1-1; unclear D gene. Trimming pared 5 bases from V and 3 bases from J, leaving 13 bases between. The CDR3 is 14 residues long. Germline CDR1 is SGHTA and CDR2 is FQGNSA. This CDR3 reads CASSPRGPYTEAFF. The CDR3 nucleotides are TGTGCCAGCAGCCCACGAGGGCCTTACACTGAAGCTTTCTTT.

Comments on this clone: A much bigger clone sits one base away, suggesting this may be a read error. This rearrangement joins TRBV10-2 to TRBJ2-2; 10 nucleotides align to TRBD2. The germline V gene encodes CDR1 WSHSY and CDR2 SAAADI. With V trimmed by 8 bases and J by 7 bases, 7 bases remained unmatched. This CDR3 has 14 amino acids. The CDR3 protein is CASRAAGGGGELFF. CDR3 DNA: TGCGCCAGCCGAGCAGCGGGGGGGGGCGGGGAGCTGTTTTTT.

This clone was counted only a few times. J is TRBJ1-4 and V is TRBV7-9, with D possibly being TRBD1 (5 bases). V was trimmed by 5 bases and J by 3 bases, leaving 13 bases between them. The CDR3 contains 15 residues. Per the germline V gene, CDR1 is SEHNR and CDR2 is FQNEAQ (reference sequence). The CDR3 bases are TGTGCCAGCAGCCCAATGGGGGTTCCTAATGAAAAACTGTTTTTT. It specifies CASSPMGVPNEKLFF. The full variable domain, completed using reference TRBV7-9 and TRBJ1-4, is DTGVSQNPRHKITKRGQNVTFRCDPISEHNRLYWYRQTLGQGPEFLTYFQNEAQLEKSRLLSDRFSAERPKGSFSTLEIQRTEQGDSAMYLCASSPMGVPNEKLFFGSGTQLSVL.

This clone was seen only a few times. The chain employs TRBV28 and TRBJ2-7; 7 positions agree with TRBD1. V lost 5 bases, J lost 9 bases, and 7 bases stayed unmatched. Germline loops: CDR1 MDHEN, CDR2 SYDVKM. The CDR3 spans 12 residues. CDR3 nucleotides: TGTGCCAGCAGTGGGACAGTCGCCGGGCAGTACTTC. Translating gives CASSGTVAGQYF.

This clone was seen a handful of times. The chain employs TRBV7-9 and TRBJ2-1; weak D call: TRBD1 (5 bases). V gave up 3 bases and J gave up 4 bases, with 10 bases separating them. This CDR3 is 14 amino acids long. CDR1 is SEHNR, CDR2 FQNEAQ, per germline (reference sequence). The CDR3 loop is CASSLGLWYNEQFF. The CDR3 bases are TGTGCCAGCAGCTTGGGGCTTTGGTACAATGAGCAGTTCTTC. The whole variable domain, remainder taken from reference TRBV7-9 and TRBJ2-1, is DTGVSQNPRHKITKRGQNVTFRCDPISEHNRLYWYRQTLGQGPEFLTYFQNEAQLEKSRLLSDRFSAERPKGSFSTLEIQRTEQGDSAMYLCASSLGLWYNEQFFGPGTRLTVL.

Only a few counts were recorded for this clone. V gene TRBV9 combines with J gene TRBJ2-1, with 7 bases lining up with TRBD2. CDR1 and CDR2 (germline): SGDLS, YYNGEE. This CDR3 comprises 15 residues. V lost 0 bases to trimming and J lost 8 bases; unmatched junction nucleotides: 8. CDR3 sequence reads: CASSVVGGSSHEQFF. DNA of the CDR3: TGTGCCAGCAGCGTAGTCGGCGGGAGCTCGCATGAGCAGTTCTTC.

This clone was seen a handful of times. This chain uses TRBV5-4 with TRBJ1-1; 7 bases line up with TRBD1. Germline CDR1 reads SGHNT; CDR2 reads YYREEE (reference sequence). The CDR3 length is 16 residues. Losses at the gene ends were 4 bases for V and 2 bases for J; bases not matched to a gene: 11. This CDR3 is CASSTPRTGFNTEAFF. The CDR3, as DNA: TGTGCCAGCAGCACTCCGAGGACAGGCTTTAACACTGAAGCTTTCTTT.

Only a few counts were recorded for this clone. The J gene is TRBJ2-2, the V gene TRBV10-2; D gene ambiguous. The germline V and J ends were trimmed by 2 bases and 1 base, with 8 bases remaining between them. This CDR3 is built from 15 residues. Germline V gene sequence: CDR1 WSHSY, CDR2 SAAADI. CDR3 residues: CASSERTLNTGELFF. In DNA form, the CDR3 reads TGCGCCAGCAGTGAGCGTACTCTGAACACCGGGGAGCTGTTTTTT.

This clone was detected only a few times. The CDR3 spells CASRAPQGRADTQYF. The CDR3 bases are TGTGCCAGCAGAGCCCCCCAGGGCCGGGCAGATACGCAGTATTTT. The chain has TRBV28 and TRBJ2-3, with D perhaps TRBD1 (5 bases). Trimming cost V 6 bases and J 4 bases, with 17 bases left between them. The CDR3 has 15 amino acids. Germline loops: CDR1 MDHEN, CDR2 SYDVKM.

This clone was counted a few times. The chain joins TRBV6-6 to TRBJ2-1; 12 nucleotides line up with TRBD2. Germline-derived CDR1 and CDR2 are MNHNY and SVGAGI (reference sequence). The V gene end was trimmed by 4 bases and the J gene end by 9 bases; junction bases not matched to a gene: 7. The CDR3 has 15 amino acids. The CDR3 sequence is CASSSTTSGSTEQFF. The CDR3 region has the DNA TGTGCCAGCAGTTCCACGACTAGCGGGAGCACTGAGCAGTTCTTC.

Only a few counts were recorded for this clone. This rearrangement joins TRBV6-6 to TRBJ1-2; D unresolved. The V end was cut by 1 base, the J end by 6 bases, with 9 bases between. The CDR3 has 13 residues. Germline lookup yields CDR1 MNHNY and CDR2 SVGAGI (reference sequence). The CDR3 region is CASSYYRADGYTF. CDR3 nucleotides: TGTGCCAGCAGTTACTACCGGGCGGATGGCTACACCTTC.

This clone is medium-sized by share. The rearrangement uses TRBV7-9 and TRBJ2-7, with 14 nucleotides matching TRBD2. J was trimmed by 6 bases and V by 0 bases; bases with no gene match: 1. This CDR3 spans 15 amino acids. CDR1 and CDR2 from the germline V gene are SEHNR and FQNEAQ (reference sequence). The CDR3 nucleotides read TGTGCCAGCAGCTTAGCGGGACTAGCGGGAGTCGAGCAGTACTTC. Translated: CASSLAGLAGVEQYF.

Notes on this clone: One end of the junction does not line up with germline, which may come from a read error. The J gene is TRBJ1-1, the V gene TRBV7-7; D is unclear. This CDR3 comprises 13 residues. Germline CDR1 and CDR2: SSHAT and FNYEAQ (reference sequence). The CDR3 here is CASSLAEQTEAFF. DNA of the CDR3: TGTGCTAGCAGCTTAGCGGAGCAGACCGAAGCTTTCTTT.